This T cell receptor (beta chain) was profiled in a study of cytomegalovirus exposure and HLA in healthy donors. The overall study: An earlier analysis identified 117 million unique TCR beta sequences in about 179 million T cells.

V lost 5 bases, J lost 1 base, and 6 bases lay in between. The V gene's germline CDR1 is LNHDA and CDR2 SQIVND (reference sequence). The CDR3 extends over 13 amino acids. Each of the donors was a healthy bone marrow donor. Comments on this clone: As yet, its antigen is unknown.

The PCR ran on 60 Vbeta and 13 Jbeta primers. The data were produced by immunoSEQ multiplex PCR, yet TCRdb's version contains in-frame clones alone and is incomplete. Seen here are about 180,000 clones, roughly 83% observed once, and the top ten hold 0.35% to 0.4%. Study conclusions and caveats: Clonal expansion was found to be greater in HLA-associated TCR beta chains than in equally common others in a later analysis. Across donors, presence/absence analyses took sequencing depth to be roughly uniform.

The sequencing input was PBMCs. The V gene is TRBV19, the J gene TRBJ1-3; D is uncertain. The source is a boy aged 2-15 years in good health and CMV-seronegative. CDR3 amino acids: CASSQESGNTIYF. In DNA, the CDR3 is TGTGCCAGTAGTCAGGAATCTGGAAACACCATATATTTT.